One and the same sample provided the 24 T cell receptor beta chains below, sequenced in a study of tumor-infiltrating lymphocytes in primary liver carcinoma. Co-extraction of RNA and DNA was performed on 20-30 mg of unsorted bulk tissue. Priming with a constant-region primer yielded TCR beta cDNA from about 510 ng total RNA. Libraries of TCR beta came from three nested multiplex PCR rounds with slightly modified ARM-PCR. TRBV1-TRBV30 forward primers paired with a C-beta reverse primer drove the first two PCR rounds, roughly 10 cycles each. MiXCR, run by TCRdb on the multiplex PCR reads, gives a single entry per CDR3 protein. The data hold around 120,000 distinct CDR3 sequences, with roughly 69% observed a single time. The sequenced material came from liver tumor tissue from sampling region 1. Subset indicated: tumor region T1, superior pole. All receptors derive from an older woman with primary liver carcinoma and hepatitis B virus infection.

Note on this clonotype: This may be a read error, as it is one base from a much larger clone. The chain uses TRBV10-3 and TRBJ2-7; perhaps TRBD2 as D (6 bases). Germline values: CDR1 ENHRY, CDR2 SYGVKD. There are 13 residues in the CDR3. The CDR3 nucleotides are TGTGTCACCGCGCGGGACCCGTATTACGAGCAGTACTTC. Translation gives CVTARDPYYEQYF.

Regarding this clonotype: Germline and junction disagree at one end, which may indicate a read error. In nucleotides, the CDR3 is TGTGCCAGCAACTTAGATCGAGAAGGAAACATTCACTACTTC. This sequence encodes CASNLDREGNIHYF. V gene TRBV11-2 combines with J gene TRBJ2-4; D call uncertain. Germline V gene lookup returns CDR1 SGHAT and CDR2 FQNNGV. The CDR3 is made up of 14 amino acids.

CDR3 region: CASSIQGSTLYNEQFF. The CDR3 coding sequence is TGTGCCAGCAGCATACAGGGATCCACGCTCTACAATGAGCAGTTCTTC. V and J are TRBV11-1 and TRBJ2-1; possibly TRBD1 for D (6 bases). From germline, CDR1 is SGHAT and CDR2 FQDESV (reference sequence). Trimming took off 5 bases at V and 3 bases at J, with 17 bases between the two ends. CDR3 size: 16 residues.

With respect to this clonotype: The junction departs from the called germline gene at one end, perhaps through a read error. The V call is TRBV11-2, the J call TRBJ2-2; TRBD1 aligns across 7 bases. Germline V CDR1 and CDR2: SGHAT, FQNNGV. The CDR3 runs to 14 residues. The CDR3 loop is CVSSPDRVAGELLF. The CDR3 nucleotides are TGTGTCAGCAGCCCCGACAGGGTCGCCGGGGAGCTGCTTTTT.

This clonotype was observed once. No conserved phenylalanine or tryptophan is present at the end of the CDR3, so a read error is the likely explanation. The rearrangement uses TRBV19 and TRBJ1-5; 8 nucleotides align to TRBD1. The CDR3 is 15 amino acids. Germline V CDR1 and CDR2: LNHDA, SQIVND (reference sequence). V was clipped by 3 bases and J by 4 bases; unmatched bases: 5. Written as DNA, the CDR3 is TGTGCCAGTAGTATTGGGGACAGGTCTAATCAGCCCCAGCATTCT. Translation gives CASSIGDRSNQPQHS.

Note on this clonotype: A much larger clone is a single base away; this may be a read error. V is TRBV29-1 and J is TRBJ2-3; D unresolved. The CDR3 consists of 15 residues. V was shortened by 4 bases and J by 1 base, with 15 bases between the two germline ends. The germline V gene has CDR1 SQVTM and CDR2 ANQGSEA. As DNA, the CDR3 is TGCAGCGTTGGGGTAAGGCATGGAGGCACAGATACGCAGTATTTT. Protein: CSVGVRHGGTDTQYF.

Regarding this clonotype: Its ends do not fully match the called genes, so a read error is possible. This chain uses TRBV29-1 with TRBJ1-1; tentatively, D is TRBD1 (5 bases). This CDR3 comprises 17 residues. CDR1 is SQVTM and CDR2 is ANQGSEA in the germline V gene. CDR3 nucleotides: TGCAGCGTTTTCATTCGGGGCAGAAGCCCCATGAACATTGAAGCTTTCTTT. Amino acids: CSVFIRGRSPMNIEAFF.

This clonotype was picked up a small number of times. This sequence joins TRBV14 and TRBJ2-1; D is perhaps TRBD1 (6 bases). CDR1 and CDR2 (germline): SGHDN, FVKESK. V dropped 0 bases and J dropped 8 bases, with 8 bases sitting between them. This CDR3 region has 13 residues. CDR3 amino acids: CASSQDRGDEQFF. In DNA, the CDR3 is TGTGCCAGCAGCCAAGACAGGGGCGATGAGCAGTTCTTC.

Of note for this clonotype: Without the conserved terminal phenylalanine or tryptophan, this CDR3 likely stems from a read error. V is TRBV11-2 and J is TRBJ2-1, with 11 nucleotides matching TRBD2. This CDR3 contains 15 residues. Trimming cost V 5 bases and J 13 bases; bases outside gene matches: 13. Germline-derived CDR1 and CDR2 are SGHAT and FQNNGV. The CDR3 region is CASSLSRLAGRGQFL. As DNA, the CDR3 is TGTGCCAGCAGCCTGAGCCGACTAGCGGGACGAGGCCAGTTCCTC.

Concerning this clonotype itself: It may be a read error: a sequence one base away is much more abundant. The chain joins TRBV30 to TRBJ2-7, with a possible D match to TRBD1 (6 bases). The CDR3 extends over 13 amino acids. The germline gives CDR1 GTSNPN, CDR2 SVGIG (reference sequence). CDR3 in DNA: TGTTCCTGGAGTCGGGACACCTACTACGAGCAGTACTTC. This sequence encodes CSWSRDTYYEQYF.

This clonotype has just a few counts. Given a much more abundant clone one base away, this may be a read error. The rearrangement uses TRBV4-1 and TRBJ1-2; TRBD1 aligns across 10 bases. Germline V lookup: CDR1 MGHRA, CDR2 YSYEKL. The CDR3 has 16 residues. The DNA of the CDR3 is TGCACCAGCAGCCAACCCCGACAGGGGGCTTACTATGGCTACACCTTC. It translates to CTSSQPRQGAYYGYTF.

This clonotype occurred a few times. V is TRBV5-4 and J is TRBJ2-3; 7 bases are shared with TRBD1. The CDR3 is made up of 16 amino acids. Losses at the gene ends were 2 bases for V and 2 bases for J; bases not matched to a gene: 8. Germline values: CDR1 SGHNT, CDR2 YYREEE (reference sequence). The CDR3 loop is CASSLHRGAFTDTQYF. Written as DNA, the CDR3 is TGTGCCAGCAGCTTACACAGGGGAGCGTTCACAGATACGCAGTATTTT.

This clonotype was picked up a small number of times. The gene calls are TRBV4-2 and TRBJ1-1; tentatively, D is TRBD1 (6 bases). Germline V lookup: CDR1 LGHNA, CDR2 YNFKEQ. This CDR3 contains 15 residues. The V end lost 3 bases, the J end lost 0 bases, and 11 bases lay between the germline ends. CDR3 nucleotide sequence: TGTGCCAGCAGCCAGGTCGGACAGTTGAACACTGAAGCTTTCTTT. This codes for CASSQVGQLNTEAFF.

As regards this clonotype: The junction does not match germline at one end; this may be a read error. The CDR3 is CASSIRLAGTYNEPFF. For the CDR3, the DNA is TGTGCCAGCAGCATCCGACTAGCGGGAACCTACAATGAGCCGTTCTTC. The chain combines TRBV14 with TRBJ2-1; 11 bases line up with TRBD2. The CDR3 consists of 16 residues. CDR1 and CDR2 from the germline V gene are SGHDN and FVKESK.

This clonotype was detected once. The junction departs from germline at one end; a sequencing error may be responsible. As DNA, the CDR3 is TGTGTCAGCAGCTTAGGGACCTACAATGAGCAGTTCTTC. Translating it yields CVSSLGTYNEQFF. The chain uses TRBV11-3 and TRBJ2-1, with D uncertain. The germline V gene encodes CDR1 SGHNT and CDR2 YENEEA. The CDR3 is made up of 13 amino acids. Looking up the rest from reference TRBV11-3 and TRBJ2-1 gives the full variable domain: EAGVVQSPRYKIIEKKQPVAFWCNPISGHNTLYWYLQNLGQGPELLIRYENEEAVDDSQLPKDRFSAERLKGVDSTLKIQPAELGDSAVYLCVSSLGTYNEQFFGPGTRLTVL.

This clonotype was seen ten or more times. The chain has TRBV7-8 and TRBJ1-5; tentatively, D is TRBD1 (5 bases). CDR3 length: 15 amino acids. Germline V gene data show CDR1 as SGHVS and CDR2 as FQNEAQ. V lost 0 bases, J lost 7 bases, and 13 bases lay in between. CDR3 loop: CASSLAGRDAQPQHF. The CDR3 nucleotides are TGTGCCAGCAGCTTAGCGGGCAGGGACGCCCAGCCCCAGCATTTT.

Comment on this clonotype: A read error may be the cause here, since a much bigger clone is one base away. The chain employs TRBV5-8 and TRBJ2-7; D is uncertain. The V end lost 4 bases, the J end lost 1 base, and 18 bases lay between the germline ends. CDR1 and CDR2 from the germline V gene are SGHTS and YDEGEE. This CDR3 is 16 amino acids long. The CDR3 region is CASSRYPTDPSYEQYF. The CDR3 nucleotides read TGTGCCAGCAGCCGTTACCCCACCGACCCGTCCTACGAGCAGTACTTC.

The V gene is TRBV5-5, the J gene TRBJ1-2; no firm D call. This CDR3 contains 15 residues. Germline V gene sequence: CDR1 SGHKS, CDR2 YYEKEE (reference sequence). The V end lost 0 bases, the J end lost 5 bases, and 14 bases lay between the germline ends. The CDR3 coding sequence is TGTGCCAGCAGCTTGGTGACCGGATACGGATATGGCTACACCTTC. This sequence encodes CASSLVTGYGYGYTF. The complete variable domain, with remaining parts taken from reference TRBV5-5 and TRBJ1-2, reads DAGVTQSPTHLIKTRGQQVTLRCSPISGHKSVSWYQQVLGQGPQFIFQYYEKEERGRGNFPDRFSARQFPNYSSELNVNALLLGDSALYLCASSLVTGYGYGYTFGSGTRLTVV.

Notes on this clonotype: At one end the junction does not follow the germline gene, possibly because of a read error. V and J are TRBV11-2 and TRBJ2-7; D remains unclear. Looked up from germline, CDR1 is SGHAT and CDR2 is FQNNGV. This CDR3 comprises 14 residues. The CDR3, as DNA: TGTGCAAGCAGCTCCAACGGCAGGATTCTCGAGCAGTACTTC. Translating it yields CASSSNGRILEQYF.

This clonotype turned up a few times. The chain combines TRBV7-9 with TRBJ2-1; the match to TRBD1 covers 11 bases. CDR1 is SEHNR, CDR2 FQNEAQ, per germline (reference sequence). This CDR3 region has 15 residues. V dropped 5 bases and J dropped 8; count of bases not matched to a gene: 8. CDR3 nucleotides: TGTGCCAGCAGCCAGGACAGGGGGCGCGAGGATGAGCAGTTCTTC. Encoded protein: CASSQDRGREDEQFF.

This clonotype was observed at least ten times. The chain couples TRBV28 to TRBJ1-1; TRBD1 aligns across 7 bases. Germline V gene sequence: CDR1 MDHEN, CDR2 SYDVKM. J gave up 8 bases and V 5 bases, and 8 bases lay outside the gene matches. The CDR3 loop spans 13 amino acids. CDR3 coding DNA: TGTGCCAGCAGTGCCATTGGCAGGGGGGAAGCTTTCTTT. Encoded protein: CASSAIGRGEAFF.

As for this clonotype: A much larger clone sits a single nucleotide away, making a read error possible. This chain uses TRBV5-1 with TRBJ2-1; TRBD2 is a possible D gene (5 bases). The CDR3 contains 15 residues. Looked up from germline, CDR1 is SGHRS and CDR2 is YFSETQ. Trimming pared 7 bases from V and 4 bases from J, leaving 18 bases between. This CDR3 reads CASGSSSFIYNEQFF. The CDR3 region has the DNA TGCGCCAGCGGCTCCTCTAGCTTTATTTACAATGAGCAGTTCTTC.

This clonotype occurred many times. V gene TRBV6-5 combines with J gene TRBJ1-4; tentatively, D is TRBD1 (5 bases). The ends were cut back, 6 bases at V and 0 bases at J, with 8 bases in the middle. Germline CDR1 is MNHEY and CDR2 is SVGAGI. This CDR3 has 14 amino acids. CDR3 sequence reads: CASRPTATNEKLFF. CDR3 in DNA: TGTGCCAGCAGACCGACAGCAACTAATGAAAAACTGTTTTTT.

Turning to this clonotype: Its ends do not fully match the called genes, so a read error is possible. The gene calls are TRBV28 and TRBJ1-1; D unclear. CDR1 is MDHEN, CDR2 SYDVKM, per germline. The CDR3 runs 14 residues. CDR3 coding DNA: TGTGCCAGCATGTTGTCCTCCATGAACACTGAAGCAATCTTT. This translates into CASMLSSMNTEAIF.